The present TCR beta chain was sequenced within a study of immune heterogeneity within non-small cell lung tumors. The V gene lost 5 bases and the J gene lost 2 bases, with 9 bases spanning the gap. The V gene's germline CDR1 is MDHEN and CDR2 SYDVKM. CDR3 length equals 13 residues. Bulk tumor genomic DNA (around 660 ng per sample) served as template. The authors collected several far-apart biopsies from each primary tumor during surgery. These patients got curative surgery after being newly diagnosed with untreated non-small cell lung cancer. Samples were obtained from newly diagnosed non-small cell lung cancer patients who were having surgery with curative intent. The table lists this clonotype with many counts. The antigen remains undetermined. Study findings and constraints: Clonality of local T cells correlated moderately but significantly with local tumor mutational burden (R roughly 0.31). Largely different high-frequency T-cell receptor beta clonotypes were found between individual patients.

TCR beta CDR3 was amplified by multiplex PCR, first round around 10 cycles, 32 V and 13 J primers. One entry per CDR3 protein results from TCRdb running MiXCR on the multiplex PCR reads. The profile shows roughly 4,900 distinct CDR3 sequences, 35% to 45% of them singletons. The receptor comes from a woman in her forties or fifties with non-small cell lung cancer. V usage is TRBV28 and J usage is TRBJ1-1, with a tentative D call TRBD1 (5 bases). The sample consisted of lung tumor tissue. The CDR3 here is CASSPGDNTEAFF. The CDR3 DNA reads as TGTGCCAGCAGTCCCGGGGACAACACTGAAGCTTTCTTT. Full variable domain (rest looked up from reference TRBV28 and TRBJ1-1): DVKVTQSSRYLVKRTGEKVFLECVQDMDHENMFWYRQDPGLGLRLIYFSYDVKMKEKGDIPEGYSVSREKKERFSLILESASTNQTSMYLCASSPGDNTEAFFGQGTRLTVV.